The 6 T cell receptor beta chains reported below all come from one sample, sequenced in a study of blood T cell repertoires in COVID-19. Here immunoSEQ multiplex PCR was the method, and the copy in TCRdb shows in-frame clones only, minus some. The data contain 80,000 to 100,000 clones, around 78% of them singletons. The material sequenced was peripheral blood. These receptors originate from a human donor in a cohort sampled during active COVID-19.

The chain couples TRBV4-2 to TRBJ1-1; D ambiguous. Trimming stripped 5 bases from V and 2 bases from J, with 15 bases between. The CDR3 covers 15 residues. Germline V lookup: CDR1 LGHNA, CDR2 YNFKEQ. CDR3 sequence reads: CASSSRGGGNTEAFF. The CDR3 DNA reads TGTGCCAGCAGCTCACGGGGAGGAGGAAACACTGAAGCTTTCTTT.

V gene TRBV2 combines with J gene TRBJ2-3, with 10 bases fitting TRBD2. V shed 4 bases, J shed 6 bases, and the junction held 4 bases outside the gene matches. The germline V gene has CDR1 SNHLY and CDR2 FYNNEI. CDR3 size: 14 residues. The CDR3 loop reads CASSASGSKDTQYF. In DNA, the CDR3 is TGTGCCAGCAGTGCTAGCGGGAGCAAGGATACGCAGTATTTT.

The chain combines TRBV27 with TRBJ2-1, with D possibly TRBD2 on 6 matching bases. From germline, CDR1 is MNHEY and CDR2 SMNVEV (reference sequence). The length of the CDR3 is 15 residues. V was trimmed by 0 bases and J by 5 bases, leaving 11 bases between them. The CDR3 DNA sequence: TGTGCCAGCAGTTTATCGTCCCCTAGCGACAATGAGCAGTTCTTC. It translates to CASSLSSPSDNEQFF.

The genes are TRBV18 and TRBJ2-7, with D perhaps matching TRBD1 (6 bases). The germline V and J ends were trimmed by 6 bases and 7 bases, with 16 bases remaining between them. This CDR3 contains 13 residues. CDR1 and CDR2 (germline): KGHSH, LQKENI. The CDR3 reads CASSLGQNGEQYF. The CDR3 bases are TGTGCCAGCTCCCTAGGACAGAATGGGGAGCAGTACTTC.

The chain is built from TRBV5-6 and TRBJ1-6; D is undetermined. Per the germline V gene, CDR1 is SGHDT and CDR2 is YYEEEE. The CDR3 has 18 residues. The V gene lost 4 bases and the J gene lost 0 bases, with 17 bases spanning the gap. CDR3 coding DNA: TGTGCCAGCAGCCCATCGCGGGCAGCGAGCTCCTATAATTCACCCCTCCACTTT. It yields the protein CASSPSRAASSYNSPLHF. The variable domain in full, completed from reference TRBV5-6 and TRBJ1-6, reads DAGVTQSPTHLIKTRGQQVTLRCSPKSGHDTVSWYQQALGQGPQFIFQYYEEEERQRGNFPDRFSGHQFPNYSSELNVNALLLGDSALYLCASSPSRAASSYNSPLHFGNGTRLTVT.

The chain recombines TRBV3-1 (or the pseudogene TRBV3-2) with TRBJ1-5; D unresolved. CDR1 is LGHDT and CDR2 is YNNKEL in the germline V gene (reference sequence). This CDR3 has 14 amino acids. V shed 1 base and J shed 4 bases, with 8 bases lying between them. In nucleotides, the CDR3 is TGTGCCAGCAGCCAAGGTGGGCCGAATCAGCCCCAGCATTTT. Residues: CASSQGGPNQPQHF.